This TCR beta chain was identified during a study of blood T cells in healthy people across ages. Overall study results and limits: Not knowing donor CMV status may have confounded expanded clonotype changes. In these data, TCR beta diversity tracked strongly with naive T cell percentage.

The germline gives CDR1 SGHRS, CDR2 YFSETQ. Trimming removed 4 bases from V and 4 bases from J; junction bases left unmatched: 8. The CDR3 sequence is 17 residues long. Alongside a J-beta primer mix, a sample-barcoded 5' primer served in a second PCR lasting roughly 6 to 12 cycles. Every single cDNA molecule received a tag from a template-switch adaptor with 12 random nucleotides. A single record per CDR3 protein comes from TCRdb applying MiXCR to the 5' RACE reads. The sample lists more than 800,000 distinct CDR3 sequences; 40% to 45% were seen once. In the case of this clonotype: The antigen is undetermined.

The sample was blood. The chain is built from TRBV5-1 and TRBJ2-3, with 14 bases fitting TRBD2. The clonotype was recovered from an older woman in good health. In DNA, the CDR3 is TGCGCCAGCAGCCCGGGACTAGCGGGAGTTGGTTCAGATACGCAGTATTTT. It encodes CASSPGLAGVGSDTQYF.